Below are 5 T cell receptor beta chains sequenced from a single sample in a study of blood T cells in healthy people across ages. Using a J-beta primer mix together with a sample-barcoded 5' primer, a second PCR was run for roughly 6 to 12 cycles. Using its own MiXCR run on the 5' RACE reads, TCRdb lists one record per CDR3 protein. The data hold roughly 700,000 distinct CDR3 sequences, with around 25% observed a single time. A further study also used this sample, focusing on T cells of mothers and their children.

Sequences were obtained from blood. The receptors were sampled from a boy younger than 18 in good health.

The V call is TRBV12-5, the J call TRBJ1-4; D possibly corresponds to TRBD1 (6 bases). V was trimmed by 1 base and J by 14 bases, leaving 20 bases between them. The CDR3 extends over 15 amino acids. The V gene's germline CDR1 is LGHNT and CDR2 FRNRAP. In DNA form, the CDR3 reads TGTGCTAGTGGTTTGGGCGTATGGGGGGCGAGATGGCTGTTTTTT. Its protein is CASGLGVWGARWLFF.

This sequence joins TRBV7-9 and TRBJ2-5; 7 positions match TRBD2. CDR1 SEHNR and CDR2 FQNEAQ come from the germline V gene (reference sequence). The ends lost 1 base at V and 3 bases at J; junction bases unmatched: 5. The CDR3 is made up of 15 amino acids. CDR3 in amino acids: CASSLDLAEEETQYF. CDR3 bases: TGTGCCAGCAGCTTAGATCTAGCGGAGGAAGAGACCCAGTACTTC.

The V gene is TRBV28, the J gene TRBJ1-2; perhaps TRBD1 as D (5 bases). This CDR3 is built from 14 residues. The germline V gene encodes CDR1 MDHEN and CDR2 SYDVKM. The V and J ends lost 2 bases and 2 bases respectively, with 9 bases between them. The CDR3 DNA reads TGTGCCAGCAGTTTACCAAGGGGAAACTATGGCTACACCTTC. It codes for CASSLPRGNYGYTF.

This clonotype turned up a few times. This chain joins TRBV6-6 and TRBJ1-1; tentatively, D is TRBD1 (6 bases). Germline-derived CDR1 and CDR2 are MNHNY and SVGAGI (reference sequence). The CDR3 has 12 residues. The V and J ends lost 7 bases and 7 bases respectively, with 13 bases between them. The chain's CDR3 is CASKDEGVEAFF. CDR3 sequence (DNA): TGTGCCAGCAAAGATGAGGGGGTTGAAGCTTTCTTT.

The V gene is TRBV10-3, the J gene TRBJ2-3; D not certain. Trimming stripped 3 bases from V and 3 bases from J, with 7 bases between. The CDR3 consists of 13 residues. Germline loops: CDR1 ENHRY, CDR2 SYGVKD. The CDR3 protein is CAISDLPTDTQYF. The CDR3 DNA follows: TGTGCCATCAGTGACTTGCCGACAGATACGCAGTATTTT.